Shown below are 28 T cell receptor beta chains from a single sample sequenced in a study of cytomegalovirus exposure and HLA in healthy donors. With 60 Vbeta and 13 Jbeta primers, the PCR was carried out. Sequencing was performed with immunoSEQ multiplex PCR; in TCRdb, only in-frame clones are kept and a portion is missing. The sample lists around 120,000 clones; over 70% were seen once. Specimen: PBMCs. These receptors originate from a female donor in good health and CMV-seropositive.

Comments on this clone: Other DNA sequences within the sample encode an identical CDR3. This chain joins TRBV5-1 and TRBJ2-5; D is perhaps TRBD1 (6 bases). In germline, CDR1 is SGHRS, CDR2 YFSETQ. V was cut by 4 bases and J by 2 bases, with 9 bases left in between. The CDR3 length is 13 residues. The CDR3 loop reads CASSPGQQETQYF. CDR3 coding DNA: TGCGCCAGCAGCCCCGGACAGCAAGAGACCCAGTACTTC.

This clone was seen a handful of times. The gene calls are TRBV27 and TRBJ2-7, with 7 bases that match TRBD1. This CDR3 has 15 residues. V lost 0 bases and J lost 0; bases outside the gene matches: 2. Germline CDR1 MNHEY, CDR2 SMNVEV (reference sequence). In DNA, the CDR3 is TGTGCCAGCAGTTTATCGGGACAGAGCTCCTACGAGCAGTACTTC. It codes for CASSLSGQSSYEQYF.

V usage is TRBV5-1 and J usage is TRBJ2-5; a possible D gene is TRBD2 (5 bases). V lost 0 bases, J lost 11 bases, and 11 bases lay in between. Germline CDR1 is SGHRS and CDR2 is YFSETQ. The CDR3 runs to 12 residues. The CDR3 here is CASSLGDGEQYF. CDR3 coding DNA: TGCGCCAGCAGCTTGGGGGATGGGGAGCAGTACTTC.

V usage is TRBV7-3 and J usage is TRBJ1-2; 8 nucleotides line up with TRBD1. Germline V lookup: CDR1 SGHTA, CDR2 FQGTGA. J gave up 7 bases and V 5 bases, and 12 bases lay outside the gene matches. CDR3 size: 15 residues. In DNA form, the CDR3 reads TGTGCCAGCAGCCGAAGCGGGCAGGGGGCCGGTGGCTACACCTTC. Translating it yields CASSRSGQGAGGYTF.

This rearrangement joins TRBV7-6 to TRBJ2-3; 7 bases map to TRBD2. The ends lost 5 bases at V and 3 bases at J; junction bases unmatched: 5. Germline assignment: CDR1 SGHVS and CDR2 FNYEAQ. This CDR3 contains 14 residues. CDR3 DNA sequence: TGTGCCAGCAGCGCCGGACTAGAAACAGATACGCAGTATTTT. It encodes CASSAGLETDTQYF.

The genes are TRBV5-1 and TRBJ1-2, with 9 positions matching TRBD1. The CDR3 has 14 residues. Per germline, CDR1 SGHRS and CDR2 YFSETQ. With 4 bases clipped from V and 7 bases from J, the junction kept 8 bases outside the gene matches. The CDR3 DNA follows: TGCGCCAGCAGCCTCGGGACAGGGCAGATTGGCTACACCTTC. Translated, it gives CASSLGTGQIGYTF.

This chain links TRBV7-2 with TRBJ2-2, with D perhaps matching TRBD2 (5 bases). The CDR3 runs to 15 residues. V was clipped by 7 bases and J by 4 bases, with 16 bases between them. Per germline, CDR1 SGHTA and CDR2 FQGNSA. The CDR3: CASTLRARGTGELFF. CDR3 coding DNA: TGTGCCAGCACCCTCCGGGCCCGGGGCACCGGGGAGCTGTTTTTT.

A single count supports this clone. The chain is built from TRBV6-5 and TRBJ2-7; D is perhaps TRBD1 (6 bases). V was shortened by 3 bases and J by 3 bases, with 18 bases between the two germline ends. Germline V gene lookup returns CDR1 MNHEY and CDR2 SVGAGI. The CDR3 is 16 amino acids. The CDR3 nucleotides read TGTGCCAGCAGTTATTCAGATCCCCAGGGACACTACGAGCAGTACTTC. Protein: CASSYSDPQGHYEQYF.

The table lists this clone with a count of one. The chain joins TRBV28 to TRBJ2-2, with TRBD2 matching 12 bases. Germline V gene lookup returns CDR1 MDHEN and CDR2 SYDVKM. This CDR3 spans 21 amino acids. Losses at the gene ends were 5 bases for V and 5 bases for J; bases not matched to a gene: 21. The CDR3 DNA reads as TGTGCCAGCAGTCTCCACCTCGGGCAGGCGGGTACTAGCGGGGGGACCGGGGAGCTGTTTTTT. Protein product: CASSLHLGQAGTSGGTGELFF.

This clone occurred a few times. The chain recombines TRBV5-1 with TRBJ2-5; 7 nucleotides agree with TRBD2. This CDR3 has 14 residues. Germline V lookup: CDR1 SGHRS, CDR2 YFSETQ. V trimming: 0 bases; J trimming: 5 bases; junction bases outside the gene matches: 4. The CDR3 region has the DNA TGCGCCAGCAGCTTGGGCGGGGAGGGGGAGACCCAGTACTTC. Its protein product is CASSLGGEGETQYF.

V gene TRBV7-9 combines with J gene TRBJ2-1; D not resolved. Germline values: CDR1 SEHNR, CDR2 FQNEAQ (reference sequence). CDR3 length equals 13 residues. V was pared by 1 base and J by 4 bases, with 5 bases between. The chain's CDR3 is CASSLEAYNEQFF. CDR3 sequence (DNA): TGTGCCAGCAGCTTAGAAGCGTACAATGAGCAGTTCTTC.

This clone was seen many times. This sequence joins TRBV5-6 and TRBJ1-1, with unresolved D. Per the germline V gene, CDR1 is SGHDT and CDR2 is YYEEEE. The germline V and J ends were trimmed by 1 base and 4 bases, with 8 bases remaining between them. This CDR3 comprises 13 residues. CDR3 sequence: CASSLNPGTEAFF. CDR3 coding DNA: TGTGCCAGCAGCTTGAATCCAGGCACTGAAGCTTTCTTT.

The chain employs TRBV5-1 and TRBJ2-5; maybe TRBD2 (7 bases). Trimming removed 1 base at V and 5 bases at J, with 15 bases between. The CDR3 contains 15 residues. Germline lookup yields CDR1 SGHRS and CDR2 YFSETQ. For the CDR3, the DNA is TGCGCCAGCAGCTTGACGGGGGGCCGAGGGGAGACCCAGTACTTC. Translation: CASSLTGGRGETQYF.

The V gene is TRBV5-6, the J gene TRBJ1-5; D remains ambiguous. Germline loops: CDR1 SGHDT, CDR2 YYEEEE. The CDR3 has 15 residues. Trimming stripped 4 bases from V and 5 bases from J, with 16 bases between. In nucleotides, the CDR3 is TGTGCCAGCAGCGTCCTCGTCGGTCGGGATCAGCCCCAGCATTTT. It is translated as CASSVLVGRDQPQHF. Full variable domain (rest looked up from reference TRBV5-6 and TRBJ1-5): DAGVTQSPTHLIKTRGQQVTLRCSPKSGHDTVSWYQQALGQGPQFIFQYYEEEERQRGNFPDRFSGHQFPNYSSELNVNALLLGDSALYLCASSVLVGRDQPQHFGDGTRLSIL.

The sample holds a few counts of this clone. The chain recombines TRBV18 with TRBJ1-5; 7 nucleotides match TRBD1. The CDR3 runs 15 residues. The germline V gene encodes CDR1 KGHSH and CDR2 LQKENI. With 3 bases clipped from V and 6 bases from J, the junction kept 8 bases outside the gene matches. CDR3 nucleotide sequence: TGTGCCAGCTCACCCGACAGGGTAGGGATTCAGCCCCAGCATTTT. Translated, it gives CASSPDRVGIQPQHF.

This rearrangement joins TRBV7-8 to TRBJ1-3; possibly TRBD1 for D (5 bases). CDR3 length: 14 amino acids. V lost 3 bases to trimming and J lost 7 bases, with 13 bases between them. Germline V CDR1 and CDR2: SGHVS, FQNEAQ. For the CDR3, the DNA is TGTGCCAGCAGCTTGTCAGGGACTAGTAACACCATATATTTT. This codes for CASSLSGTSNTIYF.

This chain uses TRBV10-3 with TRBJ2-7; D possibly corresponds to TRBD2 (5 bases). In germline, CDR1 is ENHRY, CDR2 SYGVKD. The V end was cut by 10 bases, the J end by 4 bases, with 14 bases between. The CDR3 loop spans 12 amino acids. The CDR3 nucleotides are TGTGCCACCGGAGGCGAAAGTTACGAGCAGTACTTC. Residues: CATGGESYEQYF.

The rearrangement joins TRBV6-1 to TRBJ2-7, with D maybe TRBD1 (6 bases). CDR1 is MNHNS and CDR2 is SASEGT in the germline V gene. The V gene lost 0 bases and the J gene lost 2 bases, with 11 bases spanning the gap. The CDR3 has 15 residues. CDR3 coding DNA: TGTGCCAGCAGTGAAGCCGGACAGAACCCCTACGAGCAGTACTTC. Protein: CASSEAGQNPYEQYF.

This clone was detected once. The chain links TRBV27 to TRBJ1-6; 8 nucleotides align to TRBD1. The ends lost 3 bases at V and 9 bases at J; junction bases unmatched: 7. Germline-derived CDR1 and CDR2 are MNHEY and SMNVEV (reference sequence). This CDR3 spans 15 amino acids. The CDR3 here is CASSLKQGATSPLHF. CDR3 nucleotides: TGTGCCAGCAGTTTGAAGCAGGGGGCTACTTCACCCCTCCACTTT.

The V gene is TRBV25-1, the J gene TRBJ1-3, with a possible D match to TRBD1 (5 bases). Trimming cost V 10 bases and J 2 bases, with 12 bases left between them. CDR3 length: 13 residues. Germline V CDR1 and CDR2: MGHDK, SYGVNS. The DNA for the CDR3 is TGTGCCACCGGGGGATCTCCTGGAAACACCATATATTTT. The encoded protein is CATGGSPGNTIYF.

The V gene is TRBV30, the J gene TRBJ1-6, with TRBD1 identical over 7 bases. Unmatched junction bases numbered 10, after V lost 1 base and J lost 7 bases. This CDR3 has 16 residues. Germline V lookup: CDR1 GTSNPN, CDR2 SVGIG (reference sequence). This chain's CDR3 is CAWSASGGGGNSPLHF. CDR3 bases: TGTGCCTGGAGTGCTTCAGGGGGAGGAGGAAATTCACCCCTCCACTTT.

This chain connects TRBV7-3 to TRBJ2-1; 11 nucleotides match TRBD2. V was clipped by 2 bases and J by 2 bases; unmatched bases: 2. Looked up from germline, CDR1 is SGHTA and CDR2 is FQGTGA. The CDR3 is made up of 16 amino acids. The chain's CDR3 is CASSLGSGGAYNEQFF. The DNA of the CDR3 is TGTGCCAGCAGCTTAGGTAGCGGGGGGGCCTACAATGAGCAGTTCTTC.

This clone was seen a handful of times. This chain uses TRBV27 with TRBJ1-3; 7 nucleotides line up with TRBD1. Germline-derived CDR1 and CDR2 are MNHEY and SMNVEV (reference sequence). This CDR3 comprises 15 residues. V lost 5 bases to trimming and J lost 4 bases; unmatched junction nucleotides: 8. The CDR3 region has the DNA TGTGCCAGCAGTGCTAGTACAGGGGTCGGAAACACCATATATTTT. Protein product: CASSASTGVGNTIYF.

This rearrangement joins TRBV15 to TRBJ1-1; D perhaps matches TRBD1 (5 bases). Per germline, CDR1 LNHNV and CDR2 YYDKDF (reference sequence). CDR3 length equals 14 residues. V was shortened by 5 bases and J by 6 bases, with 16 bases between the two germline ends. This CDR3 reads CATSGFGRGAEAFF. CDR3 coding DNA: TGTGCCACCAGCGGTTTCGGGAGGGGCGCTGAAGCTTTCTTT.

The CDR3 bases are TGTGCCAGCAGCCCCCGGGGGACTGCCAGCCTCCAAGAGACCCAGTACTTC. Its protein product is CASSPRGTASLQETQYF. This rearrangement joins TRBV7-9 to TRBJ2-5; weak D call: TRBD2 (6 bases). The length of the CDR3 is 17 residues. CDR1 SEHNR and CDR2 FQNEAQ come from the germline V gene (reference sequence). The V gene lost 5 bases and the J gene lost 1 base, with 20 bases spanning the gap.

The V gene is TRBV14, the J gene TRBJ2-6; D is ambiguous. Germline CDR1 is SGHDN and CDR2 is FVKESK. V shed 1 base and J shed 11 bases, with 9 bases lying between them. CDR3 length: 13 residues. CDR3 sequence (DNA): TGTGCCAGCAGCCAAGGGGCACCCTACGTCCTGACTTTC. Translation: CASSQGAPYVLTF.

This chain connects TRBV19 to TRBJ2-2; D call uncertain. With 4 bases removed from V and 6 bases from J, the gap between germline ends came to 6 bases. Germline-derived CDR1 and CDR2 are LNHDA and SQIVND (reference sequence). The CDR3 spans 12 residues. The DNA of the CDR3 is TGTGCCAGTAGTAGACGGGCCGGGGAGCTGTTTTTT. Protein: CASSRRAGELFF.

The chain uses TRBV18 and TRBJ2-1; TRBD1 matches at 7 bases. This CDR3 comprises 13 residues. Losses at the gene ends were 2 bases for V and 6 bases for J; bases not matched to a gene: 1. Germline V lookup: CDR1 KGHSH, CDR2 LQKENI. This chain's CDR3 is CASSPGTVNEQFF. DNA of the CDR3: TGTGCCAGCTCACCAGGGACAGTCAATGAGCAGTTCTTC.